The present T cell receptor beta chain was sequenced within a study of blood T cell repertoires in COVID-19. Adults between about 18 and 89 years of age took part from 24 US areas. Grouping used clinical history reported by participants in a survey and questionnaire. Methods used by the authors: Reference gene primers were amplified, and this amplification served to estimate nucleated cell counts. Here immunoSEQ multiplex PCR was the method, and the copy in TCRdb shows in-frame clones only, minus some. That table furnishes V, J and clone size, whereas the DNA furnished D and trimming. Found here are roughly 130,000 clones, approximately 84% of them singletons; the top ten hold around 5.5%. Germline values: CDR1 MNHEY, CDR2 SVGAGI. The CDR3 spans 11 residues. V lost 7 bases to trimming and J lost 4 bases, with 6 bases between them.

The chain combines TRBV6-5 with TRBJ2-3; D is undetermined. The sample comprised PBMCs or T cells enriched from blood (not recorded which). The clonotype comes from a man aged 35 to 55 with acute COVID-19. CDR3 protein: CASILSDTQYF. CDR3 DNA sequence: TGTGCCAGCATTCTGTCAGATACGCAGTATTTT.